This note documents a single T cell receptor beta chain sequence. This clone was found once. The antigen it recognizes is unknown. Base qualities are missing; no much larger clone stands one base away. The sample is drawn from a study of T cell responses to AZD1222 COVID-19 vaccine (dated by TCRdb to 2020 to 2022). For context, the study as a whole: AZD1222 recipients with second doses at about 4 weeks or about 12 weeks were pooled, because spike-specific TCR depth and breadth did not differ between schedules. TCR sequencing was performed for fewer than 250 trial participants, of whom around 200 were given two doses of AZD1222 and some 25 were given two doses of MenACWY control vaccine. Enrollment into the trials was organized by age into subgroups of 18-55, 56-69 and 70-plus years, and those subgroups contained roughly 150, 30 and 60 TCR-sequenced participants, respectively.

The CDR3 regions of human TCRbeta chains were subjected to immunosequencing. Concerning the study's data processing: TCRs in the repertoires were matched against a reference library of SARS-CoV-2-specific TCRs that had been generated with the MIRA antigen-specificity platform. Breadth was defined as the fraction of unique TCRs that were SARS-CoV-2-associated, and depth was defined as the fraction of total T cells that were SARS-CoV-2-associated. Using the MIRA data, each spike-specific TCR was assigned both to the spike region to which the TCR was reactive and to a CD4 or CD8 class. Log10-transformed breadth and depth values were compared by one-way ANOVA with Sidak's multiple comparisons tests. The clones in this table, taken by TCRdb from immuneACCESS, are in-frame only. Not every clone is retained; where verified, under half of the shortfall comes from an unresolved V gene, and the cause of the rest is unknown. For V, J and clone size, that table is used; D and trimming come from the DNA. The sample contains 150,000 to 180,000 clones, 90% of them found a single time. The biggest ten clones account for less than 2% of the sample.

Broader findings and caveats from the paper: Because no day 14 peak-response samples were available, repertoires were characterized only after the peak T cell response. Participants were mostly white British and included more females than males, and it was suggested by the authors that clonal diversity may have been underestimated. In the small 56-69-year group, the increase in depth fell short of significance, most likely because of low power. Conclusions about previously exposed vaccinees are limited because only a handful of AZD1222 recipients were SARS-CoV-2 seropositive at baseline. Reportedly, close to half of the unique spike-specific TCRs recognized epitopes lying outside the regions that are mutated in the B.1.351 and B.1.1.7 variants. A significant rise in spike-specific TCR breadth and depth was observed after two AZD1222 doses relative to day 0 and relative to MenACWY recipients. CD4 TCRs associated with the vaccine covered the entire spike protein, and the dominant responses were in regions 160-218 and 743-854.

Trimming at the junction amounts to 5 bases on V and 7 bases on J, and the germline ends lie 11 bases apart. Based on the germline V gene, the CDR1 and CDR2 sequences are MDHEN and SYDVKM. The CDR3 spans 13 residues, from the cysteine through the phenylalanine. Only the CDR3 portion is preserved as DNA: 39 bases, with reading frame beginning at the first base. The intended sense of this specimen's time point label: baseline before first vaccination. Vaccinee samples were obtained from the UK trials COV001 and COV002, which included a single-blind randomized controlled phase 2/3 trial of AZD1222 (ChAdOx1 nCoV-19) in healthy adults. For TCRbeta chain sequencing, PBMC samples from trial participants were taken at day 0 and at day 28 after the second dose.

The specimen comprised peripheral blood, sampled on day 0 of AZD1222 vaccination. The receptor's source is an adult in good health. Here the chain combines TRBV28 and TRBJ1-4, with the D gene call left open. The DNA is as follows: TGTGCCAGCAGTCCTGGCCGGGTTGAAAAACTGTTTTTT. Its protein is CASSPGRVEKLFF.